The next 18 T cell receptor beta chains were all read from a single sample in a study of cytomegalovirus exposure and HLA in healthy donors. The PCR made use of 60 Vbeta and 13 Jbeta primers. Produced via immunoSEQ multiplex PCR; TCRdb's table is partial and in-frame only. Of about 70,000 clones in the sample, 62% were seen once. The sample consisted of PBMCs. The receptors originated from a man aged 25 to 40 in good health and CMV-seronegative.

CDR3 DNA: TGTGCCAGCAGTTCTACCGGGACAGGAGGTGAAAAACTGTTTTTT. Encoded protein: CASSSTGTGGEKLFF. The chain carries TRBV6-5 and TRBJ1-4; TRBD1 aligns across 8 bases. CDR1 and CDR2 from the germline V gene are MNHEY and SVGAGI. Losses at the gene ends were 4 bases for V and 7 bases for J; bases not matched to a gene: 8. This CDR3 region has 15 residues.

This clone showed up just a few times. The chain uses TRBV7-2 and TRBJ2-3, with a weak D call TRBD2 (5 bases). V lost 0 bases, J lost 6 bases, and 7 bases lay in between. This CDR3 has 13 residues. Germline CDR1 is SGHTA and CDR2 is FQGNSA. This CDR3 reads CASSLAPSDTQYF. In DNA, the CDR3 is TGTGCCAGCAGCTTAGCCCCTAGCGATACGCAGTATTTT.

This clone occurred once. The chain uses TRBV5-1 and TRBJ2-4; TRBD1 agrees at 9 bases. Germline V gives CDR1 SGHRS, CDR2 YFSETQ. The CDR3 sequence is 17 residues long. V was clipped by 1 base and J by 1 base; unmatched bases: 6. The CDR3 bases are TGCGCCAGCAGCTTGCTACAGGGGGCTCAGGCCAAAAACATTCAGTACTTC. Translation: CASSLLQGAQAKNIQYF. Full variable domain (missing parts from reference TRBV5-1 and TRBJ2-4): KAGVTQTPRYLIKTRGQQVTLSCSPISGHRSVSWYQQTPGQGLQFLFEYFSETQRNKGNFPGRFSGRQFSNSRSEMNVSTLELGDSALYLCASSLLQGAQAKNIQYFGAGTRLSVL.

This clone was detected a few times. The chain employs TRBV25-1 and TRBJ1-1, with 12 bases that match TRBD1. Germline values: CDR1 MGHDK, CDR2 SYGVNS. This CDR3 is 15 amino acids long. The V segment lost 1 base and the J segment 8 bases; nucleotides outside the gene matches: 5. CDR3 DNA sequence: TGTGCCAGCAGTGAATCCTCCGGGACAGGGGGCGAAGCTTTCTTT. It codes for CASSESSGTGGEAFF.

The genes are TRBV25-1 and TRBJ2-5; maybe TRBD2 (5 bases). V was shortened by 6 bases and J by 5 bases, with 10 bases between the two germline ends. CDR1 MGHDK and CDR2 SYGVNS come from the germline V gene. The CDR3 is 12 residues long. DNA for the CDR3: TGTGCCAGCAGGCGATCGGGGGAGACCCAGTACTTC. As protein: CASRRSGETQYF.

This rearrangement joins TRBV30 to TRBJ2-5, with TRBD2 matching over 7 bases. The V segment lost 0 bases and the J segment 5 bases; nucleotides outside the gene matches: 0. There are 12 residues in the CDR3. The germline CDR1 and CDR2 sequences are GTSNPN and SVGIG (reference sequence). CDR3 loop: CAWSVGGETQYF. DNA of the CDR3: TGTGCCTGGAGTGTCGGGGGGGAGACCCAGTACTTC.

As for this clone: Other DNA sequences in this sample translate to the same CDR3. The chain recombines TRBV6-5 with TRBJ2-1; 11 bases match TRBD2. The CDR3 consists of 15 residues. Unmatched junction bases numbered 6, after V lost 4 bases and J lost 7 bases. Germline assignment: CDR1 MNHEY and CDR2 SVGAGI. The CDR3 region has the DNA TGTGCCAGCAGTTTTCTAGCGGGGGGCCAAAATGAGCAGTTCTTC. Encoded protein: CASSFLAGGQNEQFF.

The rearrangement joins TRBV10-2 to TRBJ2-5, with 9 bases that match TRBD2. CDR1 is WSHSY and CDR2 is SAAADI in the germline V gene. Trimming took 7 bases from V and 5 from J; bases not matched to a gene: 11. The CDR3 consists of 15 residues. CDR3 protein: CASKQAGGPGETQYF. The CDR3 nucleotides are TGCGCCAGCAAGCAAGCGGGGGGCCCGGGGGAGACCCAGTACTTC.

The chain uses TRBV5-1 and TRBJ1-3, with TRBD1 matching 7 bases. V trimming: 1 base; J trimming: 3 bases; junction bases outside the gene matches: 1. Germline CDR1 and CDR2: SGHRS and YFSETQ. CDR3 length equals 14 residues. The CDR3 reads CASSLTGDGNTIYF. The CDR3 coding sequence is TGCGCCAGCAGCTTGACAGGGGATGGAAACACCATATATTTT.

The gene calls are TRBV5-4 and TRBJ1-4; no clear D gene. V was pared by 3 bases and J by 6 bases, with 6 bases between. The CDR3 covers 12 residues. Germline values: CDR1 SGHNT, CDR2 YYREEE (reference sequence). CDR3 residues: CASSSRDEKLFF. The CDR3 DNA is TGTGCCAGCAGCTCCCGCGATGAAAAACTGTTTTTT.

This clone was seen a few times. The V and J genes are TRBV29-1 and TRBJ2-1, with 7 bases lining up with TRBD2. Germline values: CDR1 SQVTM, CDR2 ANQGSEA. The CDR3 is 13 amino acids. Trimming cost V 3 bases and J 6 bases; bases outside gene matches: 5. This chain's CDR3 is CSVDPQRGNEQFF. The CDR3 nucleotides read TGCAGCGTTGATCCCCAGCGGGGCAATGAGCAGTTCTTC.

The CDR3 DNA reads as TGTGCCAGCCCCCGGGACTCGGATCTCAATGAGCAGTTCTTC. This codes for CASPRDSDLNEQFF. The J gene is TRBJ2-1, the V gene TRBV18; maybe TRBD2 (6 bases). Germline V CDR1 and CDR2: KGHSH, LQKENI. V gave up 8 bases and J gave up 6 bases, with 17 bases separating them. This CDR3 has 14 amino acids. Supplemented by reference TRBV18 and TRBJ2-1, the full variable domain reads NAGVMQNPRHLVRRRGQEARLRCSPMKGHSHVYWYRQLPEEGLKFMVYLQKENIIDESGMPKERFSAEFPKEGPSILRIQQVVRGDSAAYFCASPRDSDLNEQFFGPGTRLTVL.

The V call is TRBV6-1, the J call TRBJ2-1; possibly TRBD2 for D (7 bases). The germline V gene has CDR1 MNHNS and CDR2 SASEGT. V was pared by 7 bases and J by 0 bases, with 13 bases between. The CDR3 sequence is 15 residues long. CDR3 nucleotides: TGTGCCAGCACTCGGGGGGCTAGCTCCTACAATGAGCAGTTCTTC. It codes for CASTRGASSYNEQFF.

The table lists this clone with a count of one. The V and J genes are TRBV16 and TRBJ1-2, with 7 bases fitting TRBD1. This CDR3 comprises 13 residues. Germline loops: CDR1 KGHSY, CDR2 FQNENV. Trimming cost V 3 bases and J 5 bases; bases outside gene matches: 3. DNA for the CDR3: TGTGCCAGCAGCCAGACAGGGCGATATGGCTACACCTTC. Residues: CASSQTGRYGYTF.

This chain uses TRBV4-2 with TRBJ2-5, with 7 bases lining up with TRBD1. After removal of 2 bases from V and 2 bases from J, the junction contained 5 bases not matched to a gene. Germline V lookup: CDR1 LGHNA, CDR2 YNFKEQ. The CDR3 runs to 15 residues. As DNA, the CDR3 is TGTGCCAGCAGCCAACATGACAGGGCTCAAGAGACCCAGTACTTC. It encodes CASSQHDRAQETQYF.

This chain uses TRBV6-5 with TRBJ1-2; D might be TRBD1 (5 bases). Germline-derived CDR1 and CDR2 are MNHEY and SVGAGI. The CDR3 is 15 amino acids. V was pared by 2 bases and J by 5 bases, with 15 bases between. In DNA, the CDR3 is TGTGCCAGCAGTTACGACCGGGGGGACCGTTATGGCTACACCTTC. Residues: CASSYDRGDRYGYTF.

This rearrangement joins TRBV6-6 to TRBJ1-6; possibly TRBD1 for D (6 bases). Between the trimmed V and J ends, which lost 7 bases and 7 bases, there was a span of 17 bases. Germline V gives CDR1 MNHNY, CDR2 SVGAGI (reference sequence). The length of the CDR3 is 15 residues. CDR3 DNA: TGTGCCAGCACCAGGGGCGGACAGCCAAATTCACCCCTCCACTTT. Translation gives CASTRGGQPNSPLHF.

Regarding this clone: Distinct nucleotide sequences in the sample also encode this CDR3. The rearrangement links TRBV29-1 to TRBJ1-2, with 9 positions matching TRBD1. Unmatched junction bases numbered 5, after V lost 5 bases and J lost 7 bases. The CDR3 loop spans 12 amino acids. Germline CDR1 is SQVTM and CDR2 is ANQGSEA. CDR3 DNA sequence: TGCAGCGTTCTACAGGGGGCAAGTGGCTACACCTTC. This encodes CSVLQGASGYTF.